This TCR beta chain derives from a study of T cells after yellow fever vaccination. As TCR cDNA was made by 5'RACE template switching, a universal primer site and UMIs were added. One entry per CDR3 protein results from TCRdb running MiXCR on the 5' RACE reads. This table holds approximately 600,000 distinct CDR3 sequences, 9% to 15% found once. This CDR3 region has 14 residues. The germline V gene has CDR1 SGHTA and CDR2 FQGNSA. V lost 5 bases and J lost 3, with 14 bases in between. The receptor comes from a man younger than 40 who received the YFV17D yellow fever vaccine. The specimen was PBMCs, collected on the day of the yellow fever booster vaccination. V and J are TRBV7-2 and TRBJ2-7; perhaps TRBD2 as D (5 bases). CDR3 loop: CASSPGRTGYEQYF. The CDR3 nucleotides read TGTGCCAGCAGCCCCGGCAGGACTGGCTACGAGCAGTACTTC.